The 20 T cell receptor beta chains presented below share a single source sample, sequenced in a study of response to subunit inactivated influenza vaccine. MiXCR, run by TCRdb on the RT-PCR reads, gives a single entry per CDR3 protein. This sample yields about half a million distinct CDR3 sequences, of which about 25% are seen a single time; 1.5% to 2% belongs to the top ten. The starting material was CD4+ T cells sorted from PBMCs, obtained around 5 days after vaccination. Receptors were obtained from a man between 50 and 59 years old who received an inactivated influenza vaccine.

The chain carries TRBV6-1 and TRBJ1-2, with D hard to call. Looked up from germline, CDR1 is MNHNS and CDR2 is SASEGT. Trimming left V 7 bases short and J 4 bases short, with 16 bases between. The CDR3 extends over 14 amino acids. The CDR3 region is CASKTTALGYGYTF. Here the CDR3 DNA reads TGTGCCAGCAAGACCACGGCCCTGGGCTATGGCTACACCTTC.

This chain uses TRBV12-3 or TRBV12-4 with TRBJ2-7, with 7 bases that match TRBD2. Losses at the gene ends were 2 bases for V and 1 base for J; bases not matched to a gene: 5. The CDR3 totals 15 residues. CDR3 residues: CASSLSAGKSYEQYF. The CDR3 DNA is TGTGCCAGCAGTTTATCAGCGGGAAAATCCTACGAGCAGTACTTC.

There are a few counts of this clonotype. The V gene is TRBV12-3 or TRBV12-4, the J gene TRBJ1-1, with 8 bases identical to TRBD1. The V and J ends lost 6 bases and 2 bases, in that order; junction bases with no gene match: 5. The CDR3 runs 14 residues. The CDR3 nucleotides read TGTGCCAGCAGCACGGGACAGGCTAACACTGAAGCTTTCTTT. This translates into CASSTGQANTEAFF.

This clonotype occurred a few times. One end of the junction varies from germline; a read error may be responsible. The chain has TRBV28 and TRBJ2-1; TRBD1 matches at 7 bases. Germline loops: CDR1 MDHEN, CDR2 SYDVKM. The CDR3 is made up of 12 amino acids. The CDR3 is CASRPTGTVPIF. Written as DNA, the CDR3 is TGTGCCAGCAGACCAACCGGGACAGTGCCAATCTTC.

This clonotype has just a few counts. This sequence joins TRBV5-1 and TRBJ2-1; 7 bases align to TRBD1. CDR1 and CDR2 (germline): SGHRS, YFSETQ. The trim removed 0 bases at V and 0 bases at J, leaving 3 bases unmatched. The CDR3 length is 16 residues. Here the CDR3 DNA reads TGCGCCAGCAGCTTGGGAGACAGGGACTCCTACAATGAGCAGTTCTTC. The encoded protein is CASSLGDRDSYNEQFF. The full variable domain, in which reference TRBV5-1 and TRBJ2-1 provide the parts outside the CDR3, is KAGVTQTPRYLIKTRGQQVTLSCSPISGHRSVSWYQQTPGQGLQFLFEYFSETQRNKGNFPGRFSGRQFSNSRSEMNVSTLELGDSALYLCASSLGDRDSYNEQFFGPGTRLTVL.

This clonotype was counted between two and nine times. The chain employs TRBV3-1 and TRBJ2-4; D may be TRBD1 (5 bases). Deletions cut 1 base from V and 2 bases from J, with 18 bases between. The CDR3 loop spans 18 amino acids. CDR1 and CDR2 from the germline V gene are LGHDT and YNNKEL (reference sequence). CDR3 loop: CASSQVLGRVRTKNIQYF. CDR3 DNA: TGTGCCAGCAGCCAAGTGTTGGGCAGGGTGCGGACCAAAAACATTCAGTACTTC.

The CDR3 protein is CATSDRTGLQETQYF. CDR3 sequence (DNA): TGTGCCACCAGTGACCGGACAGGGCTCCAAGAGACCCAGTACTTC. V usage is TRBV24-1 and J usage is TRBJ2-5; 8 nucleotides agree with TRBD1. This CDR3 has 15 amino acids. Germline V CDR1 and CDR2: KGHDR, SFDVKD. Germline trimming cut 4 bases from V and 1 base from J; bases unmatched to any gene: 4.

This clonotype was observed a handful of times. The chain links TRBV24-1 to TRBJ2-3; TRBD1 agrees at 8 bases. Germline CDR1 reads KGHDR; CDR2 reads SFDVKD. This CDR3 region has 16 residues. V trimming: 0 bases; J trimming: 5 bases; junction bases outside the gene matches: 6. DNA of the CDR3: TGTGCCACCAGTGATTTGCCTCGGACAGGGAGAGATACGCAGTATTTT. Translation: CATSDLPRTGRDTQYF.

This clonotype was seen a handful of times. This chain links TRBV6-5 with TRBJ2-7, with a weak D call TRBD1 (6 bases). Germline V gene data show CDR1 as MNHEY and CDR2 as SVGAGI. The CDR3 is made up of 15 amino acids. V was pared by 1 base and J by 2 bases, with 12 bases between. CDR3 bases: TGTGCCAGCAGTTACTGGCCAGGGGAGACCTACGAGCAGTACTTC. It codes for CASSYWPGETYEQYF.

This chain joins TRBV7-9 and TRBJ1-1, with D possibly TRBD1 on 5 matching bases. V dropped 4 bases and J dropped 3 bases, with 12 bases sitting between them. The CDR3 is made up of 14 amino acids. CDR1 and CDR2 from the germline V gene are SEHNR and FQNEAQ (reference sequence). CDR3 in amino acids: CASSSYQGYTEAFF. Written as DNA, the CDR3 is TGTGCCAGCAGCTCCTATCAGGGTTACACTGAAGCTTTCTTT.

CDR3 residues: CASSLWIGGSSYEQYF. CDR3 coding DNA: TGTGCCAGCAGCTTATGGATCGGCGGGAGCTCCTACGAGCAGTACTTC. The rearrangement links TRBV7-2 to TRBJ2-7, with TRBD2 matching 7 bases. This CDR3 is built from 16 residues. CDR1 and CDR2 (germline): SGHTA, FQGNSA. The V gene end was trimmed by 2 bases and the J gene end by 0 bases; junction bases not matched to a gene: 7.

This clonotype was picked up a small number of times. The chain uses TRBV27 and TRBJ2-3, with unresolved D. In germline, CDR1 is MNHEY, CDR2 SMNVEV (reference sequence). V was trimmed by 7 bases and J by 3 bases, leaving 17 bases between them. The CDR3 has 15 amino acids. As DNA, the CDR3 is TGTGCCAGCACCGCGGAAGGGCTACCAACAGATACGCAGTATTTT. Translated: CASTAEGLPTDTQYF.

This clonotype was counted only a few times. The rearrangement links TRBV28 to TRBJ1-1; D not certain. This CDR3 is 12 amino acids long. Germline V gene lookup returns CDR1 MDHEN and CDR2 SYDVKM. V lost 3 bases to trimming and J lost 1 base, with 3 bases between them. The CDR3 DNA reads TGTGCCAGCAGTTTCCCGAACACTGAAGCTTTCTTT. It codes for CASSFPNTEAFF.

In this sample, this clonotype turned up a few times. The rearrangement links TRBV3-1 to TRBJ2-2; a weak D match, TRBD1 (5 bases). CDR3 length equals 14 residues. From germline, CDR1 is LGHDT and CDR2 YNNKEL (reference sequence). Between the trimmed V and J ends, which lost 4 bases and 4 bases, there was a span of 10 bases. CDR3 residues: CASSLRQSTGELFF. The CDR3 coding sequence is TGTGCCAGCAGCCTCAGACAGAGCACCGGGGAGCTGTTTTTT.

This chain connects TRBV20-1 to TRBJ2-2, with 7 positions matching TRBD2. This CDR3 has 13 residues. Germline-derived CDR1 and CDR2 are DFQATT and SNEGSKA (reference sequence). Trimming took 4 bases from V and 7 from J; bases not matched to a gene: 6. The CDR3 loop reads CSATGLVGGELFF. The CDR3 DNA reads TGCAGTGCTACTGGACTAGTCGGCGGGGAGCTGTTTTTT.

A note on this clonotype: A much larger clone is a single base away; this may be a read error. The V gene is TRBV7-3, the J gene TRBJ2-3; D remains ambiguous. This CDR3 spans 11 amino acids. The V gene lost 4 bases and the J gene lost 6 bases, with 5 bases spanning the gap. Germline loops: CDR1 SGHTA, CDR2 FQGTGA. The CDR3: CASSSMDTQYF. Here the CDR3 DNA reads TGTGCCAGCAGCTCCATGGATACGCAGTATTTT.

The V and J genes are TRBV18 and TRBJ2-7; D not resolved. The CDR3 consists of 15 residues. In germline, CDR1 is KGHSH, CDR2 LQKENI. Trimming cost V 0 bases and J 2 bases, with 11 bases left between them. The CDR3 reads CASSPPSQPTYEQYF. The CDR3 DNA sequence: TGTGCCAGCTCACCACCCTCACAGCCCACCTACGAGCAGTACTTC.

V and J are TRBV6-1 and TRBJ2-7; 14 bases match TRBD2. The germline V gene has CDR1 MNHNS and CDR2 SASEGT. CDR3 length equals 17 residues. V trimming: 9 bases; J trimming: 4 bases; junction bases outside the gene matches: 14. The CDR3: CASDRPGLAGAGYEQYF. CDR3 DNA: TGTGCCAGTGACCGTCCGGGACTAGCGGGAGCAGGTTACGAGCAGTACTTC.

This clonotype was observed a handful of times. The DNA of the CDR3 is TGTGCCAGCAGTTTCATGGCGGGACAGGGGGCAGATGAGCAGTTCTTC. Encoded protein: CASSFMAGQGADEQFF. The chain recombines TRBV12-3 or TRBV12-4 with TRBJ2-1; 12 positions agree with TRBD1. CDR3 length: 16 residues. V shed 3 bases, J shed 8 bases, and the junction held 8 bases outside the gene matches.

The chain employs TRBV12-3 or TRBV12-4 and TRBJ2-7, with 9 positions matching TRBD1. The length of the CDR3 is 14 residues. Trimming at V came to 5 bases and at J to 5 bases, leaving 7 bases not matched to a gene. The DNA of the CDR3 is TGTGCCAGCAGTCGAGGACAGGGGCGAAACGAGCAGTACTTC. The encoded protein is CASSRGQGRNEQYF.